This T cell receptor beta chain comes out of a study of graft-versus-host responses after intestinal transplantation. Germline V gene lookup returns CDR1 ENHRY and CDR2 SYGVKD. V lost 0 bases and J 2 bases, leaving 26 bases between the germline ends. This CDR3 comprises 21 residues. About this clone: Its antigen is still unknown.

Libraries were prepared by immunoSEQ multiplex PCR; TCRdb keeps only in-frame clonotypes and omits some of them. Of approximately 85,000 clones listed, 85% to 95% were seen once; the top ten hold approximately 1%. The sequenced sample was unstimulated CD8+ T cells sorted from spleen or lymph node cells, obtained before transplant. The rearrangement joins TRBV10-3 to TRBJ1-3; tentative D call: TRBD1 (6 bases). This clonotype was obtained from a human donor who was the organ donor for an intestinal transplant. The DNA for the CDR3 is TGTGCCATCAGTGAGTCGACAGAGAGGGTCTTTGCGGGGGCGCCTGGAAACACCATATATTTT. It yields the protein CAISESTERVFAGAPGNTIYF.